Shown below are 5 T cell receptor beta chains from a single sample sequenced in a study of T cell responses to AZD1222 COVID-19 vaccine. Here immunoSEQ multiplex PCR was the method, and the copy in TCRdb shows in-frame clones only, minus some. The table records about 150,000 clones, under 95% of them present only once. The specimen was peripheral blood, collected on day 0 of AZD1222 vaccination. All receptors come from an adult in good health.

The chain carries TRBV21-1 and TRBJ1-3. TRBV21-1 is designated a pseudogene. This CDR3 comprises 15 residues. The CDR3 sequence is CASLTGPHSGNTIYF. The CDR3 DNA sequence: TGTGCCAGCCTCACGGGGCCCCACTCTGGAAACACCATATATTTT.

This chain joins TRBV6-5 and TRBJ2-2; 10 positions match TRBD2. The V segment lost 3 bases and the J segment 3 bases; nucleotides outside the gene matches: 1. This CDR3 has 15 residues. The germline V gene encodes CDR1 MNHEY and CDR2 SVGAGI. The CDR3 reads CASSYGTSDTGELFF. As DNA, the CDR3 is TGTGCCAGCAGTTATGGGACTAGCGACACCGGGGAGCTGTTTTTT.

This rearrangement joins TRBV29-1 to TRBJ1-2, with D possibly TRBD1 on 6 matching bases. V was cut by 3 bases and J by 8 bases, with 19 bases left in between. CDR3 size: 14 residues. The V gene's germline CDR1 is SQVTM and CDR2 ANQGSEA. CDR3 nucleotides: TGCAGCGTTGAGCAACAGGGTGTTTCGTGGGGCTACACCTTC. It translates to CSVEQQGVSWGYTF.

CDR3 protein: CASSQEGQSSGNTIYF. The CDR3 nucleotides are TGTGCCAGCAGCCAAGAAGGGCAGAGCTCTGGAAACACCATATATTTT. The chain uses TRBV4-2 and TRBJ1-3; unclear D gene. With 0 bases removed from V and 0 bases from J, the gap between germline ends came to 9 bases. The CDR3 sequence is 16 residues long. Germline V gives CDR1 LGHNA, CDR2 YNFKEQ.

In this sample, this clone turned up once. The CDR3 region has the DNA TGTGCCAGTAATACGGGGACTATCGAGGAGACCCAGTACTTC. Translated, it gives CASNTGTIEETQYF. The chain joins TRBV9 to TRBJ2-5, with 7 bases identical to TRBD2. CDR1 is SGDLS, CDR2 YYNGEE, per germline. After removal of 8 bases from V and 5 bases from J, the junction contained 12 bases not matched to a gene. This CDR3 comprises 14 residues.